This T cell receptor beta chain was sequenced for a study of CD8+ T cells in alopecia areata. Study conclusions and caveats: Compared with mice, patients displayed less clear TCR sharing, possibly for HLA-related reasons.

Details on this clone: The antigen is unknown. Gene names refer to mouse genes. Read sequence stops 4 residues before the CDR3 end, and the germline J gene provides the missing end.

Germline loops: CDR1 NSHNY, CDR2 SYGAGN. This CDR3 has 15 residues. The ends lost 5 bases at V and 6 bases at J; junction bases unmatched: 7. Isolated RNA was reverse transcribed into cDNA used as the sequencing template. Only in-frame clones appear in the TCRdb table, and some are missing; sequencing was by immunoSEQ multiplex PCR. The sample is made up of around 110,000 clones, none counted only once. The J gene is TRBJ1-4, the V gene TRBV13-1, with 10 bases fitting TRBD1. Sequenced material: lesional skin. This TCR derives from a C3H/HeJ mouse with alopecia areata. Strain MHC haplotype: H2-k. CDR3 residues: CASSLEGTGDERLFF. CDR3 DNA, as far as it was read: TGTGCCAGCAGCCTTGAGGGGACAGGGGACGAA.